This T cell receptor beta chain emerged from a study of hypomethylating agent response in myelodysplastic syndrome listed by TCRdb under 2021. Study-wide context: The hypomethylating agents azacitidine (about 75% of the 11) or decitabine (3 of 11) were used to treat the patients. Complete response or hematologic improvement was achieved by six patients, and about five patients were classified as non-responders. Among the myelodysplastic syndrome patients in the cohort, roughly ten were male and 2 were female. On average the patients were 72.2 +/- 6.3 years old, and a diploid cytogenetic profile was seen most often. The mutation found most frequently was TET2, which appeared in about 45% of the 11 patients. Response was defined as complete response or hematologic improvement, and patients who met neither criterion were classified as non-responders.

With respect to this clone: Which antigen it targets is not known. Base qualities are not at hand, and no much larger clone is one base apart.

From its cysteine to its phenylalanine, the CDR3 spans 15 amino acids. Only the CDR3 portion is preserved as DNA: 45 bases, with reading frame beginning at the first base. The germline V gene provides CDR1 SNHLY and CDR2 FYNNEI. Cut back by 5 bases and 0 bases, the V and J ends lie 11 bases apart. The receptor library was made with the immunoSEQ multiplex PCR assay. Survey resolution was used, with two replicates of roughly 200 ng each, totaling approximately 400 ng of DNA per sample. Rearranged TCRB sequences in genomic DNA were detected with the hsTCRB kit, which uses multiplex PCR primers directed at V and J genes. The CDR3 region was amplified in a first PCR of around 32 cycles using the QIAGEN Multiplex PCR Kit. An 8-cycle second PCR added sample barcodes and Illumina adapters to each replicate. Pooled libraries were quantified using a QuantStudio 6 and the KAPA library quantification kit. About 16 pM of pooled libraries went onto an Illumina MiSeq for sequencing, using single-end reads of 156 cycles plus an index read of 15 cycles. The study's processing was this. Of 150,000 to 200,000 unique clonotypes, roughly 1.8% were flagged by VDJdb annotation as previously reported viral-epitope-specific. Raw reads were processed by the immunoSEQ Data Assistant and immunoSEQ Analyzer into normalized, annotated TCRB repertoires. BioAnalyzer and version 0.6.5 of the immunarch R package were the tools used for clonotype analysis. Before richness was estimated, every repertoire was downsampled to match the clone count of the smallest repertoire. Clonotypes were categorized as expanded, contracted or novel by Fisher's exact tests, where a novel clonotype had zero frequency before treatment. GLIPH2 clustered significantly changed CDR3 beta sequences using simulation_depth=1000 and kmer_min_depth=3, excluding CDR3s shorter than five residues. The table was pulled from immuneACCESS by TCRdb, which kept in-frame rearrangements only. Such tables lose some clones; where checked, under half of the loss comes from unresolved V genes, and the rest has no known cause. Clonal size and the V and J genes are those of that table, whereas D and trimming came from the DNA. The sample yields a few thousand clones; about four fifths were counted once. Together, the top ten hold 15% to 20% of the sample.

Results the study describes overall, beyond this receptor: Only about a dozen patients were analyzed, so the cohort was small. A possible recognition of novel MDS antigens by the shared GLIPH2 clusters was not confirmed and needs experimental validation. After treatment with a hypomethylating agent, no significant changes in richness, rarefaction diversity or clonality were seen, whether all patients were considered together or each response group separately. Novel clonotypes appeared more often in responders, whereas non-responders had more contracted clonotypes after treatment. Because the healthy control donors and the MDS patients were not matched by age, the comparison between MDS and healthy samples could have been affected.

Bulk bone marrow was analyzed without sorting T-cell subsets. Immunosequencing of the TCR beta CDR3 regions was performed on bone marrow from 11 myelodysplastic syndrome patients before and after hypomethylating agent therapy. Each patient contributed a baseline bone marrow plus two to three bone marrows at different post-treatment timepoints for longitudinal repertoire tracking. Whole bone marrow served as the source for genomic DNA extraction, with DNA quality checked using TapeStation, NanoDrop OneC and PicoGreen assays. The material was bone marrow, obtained before or after starting hypomethylating agent treatment for myelodysplastic syndrome (not recorded which). The clonotype comes from a human donor with myelodysplastic syndrome. The chain was built from TRBV2 and TRBJ2-4; a tentative D match to TRBD1 spans 5 bases. The nucleotides read TGTGCCAGCAGTCCAGGGTGGGTAGCCAAAAACATTCAGTACTTC. Its translation reads: CASSPGWVAKNIQYF.